This TCR beta chain was identified during a study of T-cell reconstitution after alpha-beta-depleted transplantation in children. Unique molecular identifiers were incorporated during preparation of the TCRbeta library. TCRdb fed the PCR reads into MiXCR, producing one record per CDR3 protein. This sample has around 450,000 distinct CDR3 sequences, with roughly a tenth found just once. Looked up from germline, CDR1 is ENHRY and CDR2 is SYGVKD. V shed 10 bases, J shed 2 bases, and the junction held 16 bases outside the gene matches. CDR3 length equals 17 residues. This clonotype appeared a few times. Antigen unknown. General observations from the study: Reportedly, alpha-beta T cells present about two months post-transplant originated from several hundred expanded clones of graft origin. The high TCRbeta diversity at day 60 in some patients came from surviving recipient T cells and thymic progenitors. T-cell counts and diversity at one year post-transplant came mainly from newly produced T cells.

The TCR sequence derives from a child between 2 and 9 years old with inherited bone marrow failure, due to receive a stem cell transplant. Source: PBMCs, taken before TCRalphabeta/CD19-depleted stem cell transplant. The chain recombines TRBV10-3 with TRBJ2-3; 9 bases agree with TRBD2. The CDR3 sequence is CATARYRSSGITDTQYF. The CDR3 nucleotides are TGTGCCACCGCCCGGTACAGGTCTAGCGGGATCACAGATACGCAGTATTTT.